Included here is one T cell receptor (beta chain) sequence, with context. Assay used: immunoSEQ multiplex PCR; TCRdb lists only in-frame clones, some missing. Of under 60,000 clones listed, over 85% are singletons. The CDR3 length is 16 residues. Germline CDR1 SGHDN, CDR2 FVKESK. Trimming left V 3 bases short and J 2 bases short, with 14 bases between. This sample was taken from a study of blood T cell repertoires in COVID-19. Study at large: Sites in the United States, Italy and Spain provided acute and convalescent COVID-19 samples. T cells, B-cell-depleted T cells, or PBMCs supplied cDNA or gDNA.

The receptor was derived from a woman older than 75 with acute or convalescent COVID-19. What was sequenced was peripheral blood. The rearrangement links TRBV14 to TRBJ2-1; D may be TRBD2 (5 bases). This CDR3 reads CASSHLRGSAYNEQFF. CDR3 DNA: TGTGCCAGCAGCCACCTTCGAGGGTCAGCCTACAATGAGCAGTTCTTC.